A selection of T cell receptor beta chains follows, all from one sample in a study of blood T cell repertoires in COVID-19. Data came from immunoSEQ multiplex PCR; TCRdb stores just in-frame clones and leaves some out. This sample yields about 45,000 clones, of which roughly nine tenths are seen a single time; less than 7% belongs to the top ten. Material: peripheral blood. The receptors originated from a human donor in a cohort sampled during active COVID-19. Both conserved end residues are part of each CDR3. A D gene is named only where the DNA matches it firmly. Some rows have no size entry. The others give once, few or many, or a class for an expanded clone.

len	abundance	d_gene	v_gene	j_gene	CDR3aa	CDR3nt
13	-	-	TRBV29-1	TRBJ1-1	CSVEGGGGTEAFF	TGCAGCGTTGAAGGGGGTGGAGGCACTGAAGCTTTCTTT
15	-	-	TRBV2	TRBJ1-6	CASSEAELANSPLHF	TGTGCCAGCAGTGAAGCGGAGCTAGCAAATTCACCCCTCCACTTT
14	-	TRBD2	TRBV7-9	TRBJ2-5	CASSLREKAETQYF	TGTGCCAGCAGCTTGCGGGAGAAAGCAGAGACCCAGTACTTC
16	-	TRBD1	TRBV6-4	TRBJ1-2	CASSDRTGGRDYGYTF	TGTGCCAGCAGTGATCGGACAGGGGGACGGGACTATGGCTACACCTTC
13	-	-	TRBV2	TRBJ1-2	CASSPTEGYGYTF	TGTGCCAGCAGTCCGACAGAAGGCTATGGCTACACCTTC
14	-	-	TRBV6-4	TRBJ1-5	CASTPRVLNQPQHF	TGTGCCAGCACCCCTCGGGTCTTGAATCAGCCCCAGCATTTT
14	-	TRBD1	TRBV6-2/TRBV6-3	TRBJ1-1	CASSSRDRVTEAFF	TGTGCCAGCAGTTCCCGGGACAGAGTCACTGAAGCTTTCTTT
16	-	TRBD2	TRBV27	TRBJ2-5	CASSAISGSSQETQYF	TGTGCCAGCAGTGCCATTAGCGGGAGTAGCCAAGAGACCCAGTACTTC
15	-	-	TRBV5-1	TRBJ1-2	CASSSTGKTFYGYTF	TGCGCCAGCAGCTCGACCGGGAAAACGTTTTATGGCTACACCTTC
15	-	TRBD1	TRBV5-4	TRBJ1-2	CASSTADRGLRGYTF	TGTGCCAGCAGCACTGCTGACAGGGGGTTAAGGGGCTACACCTTC
14	-	-	TRBV27	TRBJ2-1	CASSSPNLRNEQFF	TGTGCCAGCAGTTCTCCCAACCTGAGGAATGAGCAGTTCTTC
17	-	-	TRBV5-5	TRBJ2-2	CASSGGGGAPGTGELFF	TGTGCCAGCAGCGGTGGAGGGGGGGCGCCGGGCACCGGGGAGCTGTTTTTT
12	-	TRBD1	TRBV19	TRBJ1-1	CASSSGTGKAFF	TGTGCCAGTAGTTCCGGGACAGGGAAAGCTTTCTTT
12	-	-	TRBV11-2	TRBJ1-2	CASSSRIYGYTF	TGTGCCAGCAGCTCGCGTATCTATGGCTACACCTTC
17	few	TRBD1	TRBV5-4	TRBJ1-6	CASSLAQGARYNSPLHF	TGTGCCAGCAGCTTGGCTCAGGGGGCGCGTTATAATTCACCCCTCCACTTT
15	-	-	TRBV6-1	TRBJ1-2	CASSDRWIGGYGYTF	TGTGCCAGCAGTGATAGGTGGATCGGGGGGTATGGCTACACCTTC
13	-	-	TRBV11-2	TRBJ2-5	CASRIWGEETQYF	TGTGCCAGCAGAATTTGGGGGGAAGAGACCCAGTACTTC
16	-	-	TRBV21-1	TRBJ2-7	CASSTKRGQVSYEQYF	TGTGCCAGCAGCACCAAGCGGGGACAGGTCTCCTACGAGCAGTACTTC
14	few	-	TRBV27	TRBJ1-6	CASRPSAVNSPLHF	TGTGCCAGCAGACCATCGGCGGTTAATTCACCCCTCCACTTT
13	-	-	TRBV6-1	TRBJ1-1	CASSDPNLRVAFF	TGTGCCAGCAGTGACCCGAATTTGAGAGTAGCTTTCTTT
14	-	TRBD1	TRBV18	TRBJ2-7	CASSRDSSVYEQYF	TGTGCCAGCTCCCGGGACAGCTCTGTCTACGAGCAGTACTTC
16	-	TRBD1	TRBV6-5	TRBJ2-2	CASSYAGTENTGELFF	TGTGCCAGCAGTTACGCCGGGACAGAGAACACCGGGGAGCTGTTTTTT
10	-	-	TRBV29-1	TRBJ1-1	CSGEHTEAFF	TGCAGCGGGGAGCACACTGAAGCTTTCTTT
18	-	-	TRBV3-1/TRBV3-2	TRBJ2-5	CASSQGPSGHRGQETQYF	TGTGCCAGCAGCCAAGGGCCGAGCGGGCACCGAGGGCAAGAGACCCAGTACTTC
13	-	-	TRBV12-3/TRBV12-4	TRBJ2-5	CASSPYRVETQYF	TGTGCCAGCAGTCCCTACAGGGTTGAGACCCAGTACTTC
14	once	TRBD1	TRBV11-2	TRBJ1-2	CASSLAGQGDGYTF	TGTGCCAGCAGCTTAGCGGGACAGGGCGATGGCTACACCTTC